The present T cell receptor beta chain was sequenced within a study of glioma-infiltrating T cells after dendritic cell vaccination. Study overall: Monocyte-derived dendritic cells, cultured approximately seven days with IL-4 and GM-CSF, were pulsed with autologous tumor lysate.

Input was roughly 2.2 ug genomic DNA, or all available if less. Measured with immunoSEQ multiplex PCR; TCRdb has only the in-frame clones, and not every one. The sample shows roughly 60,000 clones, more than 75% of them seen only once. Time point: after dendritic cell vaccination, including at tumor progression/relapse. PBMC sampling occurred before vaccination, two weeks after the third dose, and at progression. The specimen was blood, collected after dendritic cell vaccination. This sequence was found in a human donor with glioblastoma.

CDR3 loop: CAIRQGGASTDTQYF. The CDR3 region has the DNA TGTGCCATCAGGCAAGGCGGGGCTAGCACAGATACGCAGTATTTT. The chain employs TRBV10-3 and TRBJ2-3, with a possible D match to TRBD2 (6 bases). Looked up from germline, CDR1 is ENHRY and CDR2 is SYGVKD. V was trimmed by 6 bases and J by 0 bases, leaving 13 bases between them. The CDR3 loop spans 15 amino acids.